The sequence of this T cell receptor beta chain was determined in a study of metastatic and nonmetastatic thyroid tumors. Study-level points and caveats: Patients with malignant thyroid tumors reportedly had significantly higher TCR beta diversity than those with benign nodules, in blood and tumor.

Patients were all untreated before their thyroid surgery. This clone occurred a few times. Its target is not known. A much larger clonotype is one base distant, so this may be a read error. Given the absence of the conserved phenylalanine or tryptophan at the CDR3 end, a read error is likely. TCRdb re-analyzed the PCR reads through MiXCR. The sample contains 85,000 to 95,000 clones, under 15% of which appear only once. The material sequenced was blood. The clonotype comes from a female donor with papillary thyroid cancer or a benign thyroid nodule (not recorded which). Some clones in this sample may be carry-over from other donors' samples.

CDR3 sequence (DNA): TGCGCCAGCAGCTGGGACGACGAGGAGACCCAGTACTCC. Translation gives CASSWDDEETQYS. The gene calls are TRBV5-1 and TRBJ2-5; either TRBD1 or TRBD2 may fit D (5 bases each). Germline lookup yields CDR1 SGHRS and CDR2 YFSETQ. The CDR3 runs 13 residues. Trimming pared 3 bases from V and 5 bases from J, leaving 11 bases between.